This T cell receptor beta chain was sequenced in a study of T cells in Graves' hyperthyroidism and ophthalmopathy. Study details: At the time of initial diagnosis and before any treatment, peripheral blood was collected.

Study-wide points: Ophthalmopathy stood apart from stable hyperthyroidism in a 13 V-J model.

Amplification of TCR beta CDR3 regions was performed using RNA transcripts as template. With the HTBI primer set, the TCR CDR3 went through a first round of RT-PCR. TCRdb ran MiXCR on the multiplex PCR reads and lists one entry per CDR3 protein. Here the sample spans around 690,000 distinct CDR3 sequences, 15% to 20% being singletons. V lost 9 bases to trimming and J lost 12 bases, with 14 bases between them. Germline-derived CDR1 and CDR2 are LGHDT and YNNKEL (reference sequence). This CDR3 comprises 10 residues. The sample holds many counts of this clonotype. The antigen is unknown. The chain uses TRBV3-1 and TRBJ1-1; D unclear. This sequence originates from a man in his forties or fifties with Graves' hyperthyroidism. The sample comprised blood. CDR3 in amino acids: CASPSRETFF. The CDR3 bases are TGTGCCAGTCCCTCTAGGGAAACTTTCTTT.